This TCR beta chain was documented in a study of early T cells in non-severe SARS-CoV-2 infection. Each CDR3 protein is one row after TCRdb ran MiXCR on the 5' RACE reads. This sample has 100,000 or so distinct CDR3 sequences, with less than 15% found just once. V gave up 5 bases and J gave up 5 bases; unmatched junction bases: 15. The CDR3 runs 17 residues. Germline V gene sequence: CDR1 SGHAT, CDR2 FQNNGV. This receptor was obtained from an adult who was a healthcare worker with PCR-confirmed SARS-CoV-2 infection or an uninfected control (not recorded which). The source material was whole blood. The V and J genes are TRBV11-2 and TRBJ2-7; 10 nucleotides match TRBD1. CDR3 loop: CASSPNLWDRGRDEQYF. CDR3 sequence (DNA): TGTGCCAGCAGCCCAAATCTCTGGGACAGGGGAAGGGACGAGCAGTACTTC.